This T cell receptor (beta chain) comes out of a study of cytomegalovirus exposure and HLA in healthy donors. Trimming cost V 4 bases and J 2 bases, with 14 bases left between them. Germline V gene sequence: CDR1 SGHNT, CDR2 YYREEE (reference sequence). The CDR3 is 15 residues long. The PCR contained 60 Vbeta and 13 Jbeta primers. TCRdb's copy holds only in-frame clones and misses some; the assay was immunoSEQ multiplex PCR. The sample comprises around 210,000 clones, approximately 85% of which are singletons, and about 0.22% rests with the top ten. Concerning this clone itself: Its antigen is undetermined.

Notes on the study in general: Rarity marked most TCR sequences, yet some public TCRs occurred in many donors.

This clonotype was obtained from a girl aged 2 to 10 in good health and CMV-seronegative. The sequencing input was PBMCs. This chain links TRBV5-4 with TRBJ2-3, with TRBD2 as a possible D gene (5 bases). The CDR3 spells CASSPRRVDTDTQYF. The CDR3 DNA follows: TGTGCCAGCAGCCCGCGGCGGGTCGACACAGATACGCAGTATTTT.